This paragraph reports one T cell receptor beta chain. This clone was observed once. The clone's antigen remains unknown. No base quality values were provided; no much bigger clone lies one nucleotide off. CDR1 is given as MNHEY and CDR2 as SVGEGT, both from the germline V gene. The CDR3 has 13 amino acids, counting the end cysteine and phenylalanine. Of all the DNA, just the CDR3 is kept, 39 bases in frame from base 1. Trimming at the junction amounts to 3 bases on V and 4 bases on J, and the germline ends lie 7 bases apart. The sample originates from a study of blood T cell repertoires in COVID-19 (dated by TCRdb to 2018 to 2020). In terms of the full investigation: Samples from collaborators originated in the United States, Italy and Spain and spanned both the acute and convalescent phases of COVID-19. HLA class I and class II types, where available, came from metadata supplied by the sample provider rather than from assay-based typing. Samples were obtained from the ongoing ImmuneRACE study (first 160 participants) and from about 1,300 subjects provided by 6 global collaborators. Deeply sampled blood TCRbeta repertoires from subjects exposed to, actively infected with, or recovered from COVID-19 were included in the dataset. Sample metadata almost always included a de-identified subject ID, COVID-19 status, age in years and sex. The material from the prospective study consisted of cDNA or gDNA derived from T cells, B-cell-depleted T cells, or PBMCs. The repertoires were released in a freely available public database intended as a resource for research on the immune response to SARS-CoV-2.

The investigation overall reported the following: The amount of clinical and demographic metadata varied by source and participant and was provided uncurated.

The immunoSEQ Assay, a bias-controlled multiplex PCR, was used to amplify TCRbeta CDR3 regions from genomic DNA. Processing in the source paper ran as follows. Nucleated cell counts per sample were estimated from amplification of reference gene primers within the assay. To quantify the absolute abundance of each unique TCRbeta CDR3 rearrangement, sequence reads were collapsed and filtered. For each sample, productive Simpson clonality was calculated by taking the square root of Simpson's diversity index across productive rearrangements. The clones in this table, taken by TCRdb from immuneACCESS, are in-frame only. Not every clone is retained; where verified, under half of the shortfall comes from an unresolved V gene, and the cause of the rest is unknown. D and trimming were read from the DNA, whereas the V and J calls and clone size are those reported in that table. The sample table lists some 170,000 clones, about 81% of them with a count of one. About a tenth of the sample comes from the top ten.

The collaborating institutions used their own protocols to collect whole blood in K2EDTA tubes. Collaborator samples were shipped for TCRbeta analysis as frozen whole blood, isolated PBMCs, or DNA extracted from either sample type. The chain joins TRBV6-2 or TRBV6-3 to TRBJ2-4, with the D gene call left open. The TCR was taken from a human donor in a cohort sampled during active COVID-19. Input material: peripheral blood. CDR3 protein: CASSYDKKNIQYF. In nucleotide form, the sequence is TGTGCCAGCAGTTATGACAAGAAAAACATTCAGTACTTC.